A selection of T cell receptor beta chains follows, all from one sample in a study of tumor and adjacent non-tumor tissue in lung cancer. TCRdb independently ran MiXCR on the multiplex PCR reads; one entry per CDR3 protein. The repertoire consists of about 120,000 distinct CDR3 sequences, with 84% occurring once and the leading ten covering approximately 22%. Sequencing was carried out using lung tumor tissue. Receptor source: a man between 65 and 79 years old with non-small cell lung cancer. Both conserved end residues are part of each CDR3. Fields, in order: J gene, V gene, CDR3 protein.

TRBJ2-7 | TRBV20-1 | CSASEGWSPYEQYF
TRBJ1-2 | TRBV12-3/TRBV12-4 | CASILGDDYTF
TRBJ2-2 | TRBV5-6 | CSSSFLGSRDTGELFF
TRBJ2-3 | TRBV29-1 | CSAEGIDSTDTQYF
TRBJ1-1 | TRBV7-9 | CTSSLATMWGLNTETFF
TRBJ2-5 | TRBV12-3/TRBV12-4 | CASRKRDHPTSGFPQETQYF
TRBJ1-5 | TRBV4-2 | CASSLQGTGGQSQHF
TRBJ2-2 | TRBV6-1 | CVSGGVGSTGELFF
TRBJ1-5 | TRBV6-5 | CASGYGRGNQPQHF
TRBJ2-7 | TRBV11-2 | CASSPPTGTHTYEQYF
TRBJ2-1 | TRBV11-1 | CASSHQPARSAPFF
TRBJ2-4 | TRBV12-5 | CASGPDRGLRSKNIQYF
TRBJ2-3 | TRBV4-1 | CASSQTGGSDTQYF
TRBJ1-5 | TRBV7-3 | CASSRGGRGLFSNQPQHF
TRBJ1-4 | TRBV6-5 | CASRCGQGIGEKLFF
TRBJ2-1 | TRBV29-1 | CNVELYDNVVDNEQFF
TRBJ2-1 | TRBV20-1 | CSARDVQGLAGEVQSF
TRBJ2-1 | TRBV5-4 | CASSLIRGNEEFF
TRBJ2-5 | TRBV5-1 | CASSITSVHQETQYF
TRBJ2-1 | TRBV29-1 | CSVDRPNSYNEQFF
TRBJ2-1 | TRBV10-3 | CAAKPGHGIDEQFF
TRBJ1-2 | TRBV11-3 | CVNSSTGGLVTF
TRBJ1-4 | TRBV20-1 | CIARTDEELFF
TRBJ2-3 | TRBV6-1 | CTSSVFSGASTDTQYF
TRBJ1-3 | TRBV28 | CDSSSMIGSRSGNSIYF
TRBJ2-2 | TRBV10-2 | CTRSDTGELFF